The 30 T cell receptor beta chains in this list originate from one sample, sequenced in a study of beta chain features in type 1 diabetes. Expressed TCRB transcripts got sequenced, as all isolated RNA was reverse transcribed. Profiling relied on immunoSEQ multiplex PCR, and the TCRdb table lists in-frame clones only, not all of them. The sample has 850,000 to 900,000 clones; roughly 16% are singletons. Sequenced: naive CD4+ T cells from blood. Receptor source: a woman younger than 35 in good health.

J is TRBJ2-1 and V is TRBV10-3; the match to TRBD1 covers 10 bases. Germline CDR1 and CDR2: ENHRY and SYGVKD. J gave up 7 bases and V 7 bases, and 13 bases lay outside the gene matches. CDR3 length: 16 residues. As DNA, the CDR3 is TGTGCCATCACTAGGGACAGGGGATATAGTGGGAATGAGCAGTTCTTC. The encoded protein is CAITRDRGYSGNEQFF.

This clone appeared a few times. The chain joins TRBV5-4 to TRBJ2-7, with 7 bases that match TRBD2. The CDR3 spans 16 residues. J was trimmed by 6 bases and V by 3 bases; bases with no gene match: 15. Germline V CDR1 and CDR2: SGHNT, YYREEE (reference sequence). In nucleotides, the CDR3 is TGTGCCAGCAGCTCGGAGACTAGCTGGCTGGGAGGCGAGCAGTACTTC. Amino acid sequence: CASSSETSWLGGEQYF.

A word on this clone: At one end, the junction sequence differs from germline, possibly due to a read error. This sequence joins TRBV7-2 and TRBJ2-7; a weak D match, TRBD1 (5 bases). The V gene's germline CDR1 is SGHTA and CDR2 FQGNSA. This CDR3 comprises 13 residues. The CDR3 is CASSAARDSLPLF. The CDR3 coding sequence is TGTGCCAGCAGTGCGGCCAGGGATAGTTTACCCCTCTTC.

The sample holds a few counts of this clone. The rearrangement uses TRBV4-2 and TRBJ2-1; 10 bases agree with TRBD2. V shed 3 bases, J shed 4 bases, and the junction held 15 bases outside the gene matches. The CDR3 has 19 amino acids. In germline, CDR1 is LGHNA, CDR2 YNFKEQ. The DNA for the CDR3 is TGTGCCAGCAGCCACACGAGGGGGGGACGGACTAGCGGATACAATGAGCAGTTCTTC. Its translation is CASSHTRGGRTSGYNEQFF.

This clone has a handful of counts. The rearrangement links TRBV7-2 to TRBJ2-7; 8 positions agree with TRBD2. This CDR3 comprises 14 residues. V shed 5 bases and J 3 bases; nucleotides not matched to a gene: 6. Germline loops: CDR1 SGHTA, CDR2 FQGNSA. Here the CDR3 DNA reads TGTGCCAGCAGCACTACTAGCGGAAACTACGAGCAGTACTTC. It translates to CASSTTSGNYEQYF. Full variable domain (missing parts from reference TRBV7-2 and TRBJ2-7): GAGVSQSPSNKVTEKGKDVELRCDPISGHTALYWYRQSLGQGLEFLIYFQGNSAPDKSGLPSDRFSAERTGGSVSTLTIQRTQQEDSAVYLCASSTTSGNYEQYFGPGTRLTVT.

J is TRBJ2-5 and V is TRBV5-6, with 7 bases identical to TRBD2. V shed 2 bases and J 1 base; nucleotides not matched to a gene: 5. The CDR3 length is 15 residues. Germline CDR1 SGHDT, CDR2 YYEEEE. This chain's CDR3 is CASSFSLAVQETQYF. The CDR3 nucleotides are TGTGCCAGCAGCTTTTCGCTAGCGGTCCAAGAGACCCAGTACTTC.

This chain joins TRBV21-1 and TRBJ1-2. TRBV21-1 is a recognized pseudogene. CDR3 length: 11 residues. DNA of the CDR3: TGTGCCAGCAGCAATCCCTATGGCTACACCTTC. This translates into CASSNPYGYTF.

J is TRBJ2-1 and V is TRBV15, with D perhaps TRBD2 (5 bases). Deletions cut 1 base from V and 9 bases from J, with 13 bases between. Germline V gene lookup returns CDR1 LNHNV and CDR2 YYDKDF (reference sequence). The CDR3 loop spans 14 amino acids. The CDR3 bases are TGTGCCACCAGCAGAGGACTATATGGTACTGAGCAGTTCTTC. Amino acid sequence: CATSRGLYGTEQFF.

This clone was counted a few times. Other DNA sequences in the same sample also yield this CDR3. The chain recombines TRBV28 with TRBJ1-1; 8 bases map to TRBD1. Per the germline V gene, CDR1 is MDHEN and CDR2 is SYDVKM. The CDR3 consists of 15 residues. With V trimmed by 1 base and J by 5 bases, 6 bases remained unmatched. CDR3 DNA: TGTGCCAGCAGTTTATCCGGACAGGGCAGAACTGAAGCTTTCTTT. This translates into CASSLSGQGRTEAFF.

The J gene is TRBJ2-3, the V gene TRBV4-3; perhaps TRBD2 as D (6 bases). Trimming stripped 4 bases from V and 1 base from J, with 18 bases between. The V gene's germline CDR1 is LGHNA and CDR2 YSLEER. The CDR3 totals 17 residues. The DNA of the CDR3 is TGCGCCAGCAGCCGAGGTACTTGGCGGGGCGGCACAGATACGCAGTATTTT. Its protein product is CASSRGTWRGGTDTQYF.

The chain has TRBV6-5 and TRBJ1-5; D is possibly TRBD1 (5 bases). Germline V gene data show CDR1 as MNHEY and CDR2 as SVGAGI. CDR3 length: 14 amino acids. V lost 0 bases and J lost 6, with 9 bases in between. Here the CDR3 DNA reads TGTGCCAGCAGTTACTCCGACAGAAGTCAGCCCCAGCATTTT. Amino acid sequence: CASSYSDRSQPQHF.

The V call is TRBV10-3, the J call TRBJ2-1; 11 positions agree with TRBD2. V was clipped by 0 bases and J by 6 bases; unmatched bases: 4. The CDR3 covers 16 residues. Looked up from germline, CDR1 is ENHRY and CDR2 is SYGVKD. The CDR3 loop reads CAISESGTSGRNEQFF. The CDR3 DNA is TGTGCCATCAGTGAGTCCGGGACTAGCGGCCGCAATGAGCAGTTCTTC.

CDR3 loop: CASSLSDHRQGCVHEQYF. The CDR3 region has the DNA TGTGCCAGCAGCTTATCCGATCACAGACAGGGATGTGTCCACGAGCAGTACTTC. The V and J genes are TRBV7-4 and TRBJ2-7; 7 positions agree with TRBD1. The CDR3 is 18 amino acids. V shed 2 bases, J shed 5 bases, and the junction held 18 bases outside the gene matches. CDR1 is SGHVT and CDR2 is SQSDAQ in the germline V gene.

Concerning this clone: This sample includes further DNA sequences coding for the same CDR3. V usage is TRBV5-4 and J usage is TRBJ2-3; 12 nucleotides line up with TRBD2. Germline loops: CDR1 SGHNT, CDR2 YYREEE (reference sequence). This CDR3 is 16 amino acids long. Trimming cost V 4 bases and J 1 base; bases outside gene matches: 4. Here the CDR3 DNA reads TGTGCCAGCAGCACCCGACTAGCGGGAGGCACAGATACGCAGTATTTT. Encoded protein: CASSTRLAGGTDTQYF.

This clone turned up a few times. This CDR3 reads CASSQLAGETDTQYF. Written as DNA, the CDR3 is TGTGCCAGCAGCCAACTAGCGGGAGAAACAGATACGCAGTATTTT. This rearrangement joins TRBV4-2 to TRBJ2-3, with 10 bases identical to TRBD2. This CDR3 contains 15 residues. Germline trimming cut 2 bases from V and 3 bases from J; bases unmatched to any gene: 2. From germline, CDR1 is LGHNA and CDR2 YNFKEQ.

The chain employs TRBV29-1 and TRBJ2-7, with a possible D match to TRBD1 (6 bases). The CDR3 is made up of 13 amino acids. V dropped 2 bases and J dropped 6 bases, with 14 bases sitting between them. CDR1 and CDR2 from the germline V gene are SQVTM and ANQGSEA. In nucleotides, the CDR3 is TGCAGCGTTGAATTAGACAGGAAGGTCGAGCAGTACTTC. Protein sequence: CSVELDRKVEQYF.

In its sample, this clone was seen a few times. The genes are TRBV28 and TRBJ1-5, with D unclear. Germline assignment: CDR1 MDHEN and CDR2 SYDVKM. This CDR3 region has 12 residues. Trimming left V 6 bases short and J 5 bases short, with 8 bases between. The CDR3 nucleotides are TGTGCCAGCAGCCGATTTTATCAGCCCCAGCATTTT. This gives the protein CASSRFYQPQHF.

This chain links TRBV5-1 with TRBJ2-1; a weak D match, TRBD2 (5 bases). Germline CDR1 SGHRS, CDR2 YFSETQ. The V gene lost 1 base and the J gene lost 1 base, with 12 bases spanning the gap. The CDR3 loop spans 16 amino acids. For the CDR3, the DNA is TGCGCCAGCAGCTTGCTAGGGCGGGTTTCCTACAATGAGCAGTTCTTC. It encodes CASSLLGRVSYNEQFF.

Only a few counts were recorded for this clone. The chain joins TRBV7-9 to TRBJ2-1; 11 bases are a match to TRBD2. The V segment lost 4 bases and the J segment 6 bases; nucleotides outside the gene matches: 11. Per the germline V gene, CDR1 is SEHNR and CDR2 is FQNEAQ (reference sequence). This CDR3 has 17 amino acids. In DNA, the CDR3 is TGTGCCAGCAGCTCCGACAGACTAGCGGGAAATGGCAATGAGCAGTTCTTC. Its translation: CASSSDRLAGNGNEQFF.

This clone was observed a few times. J is TRBJ1-1 and V is TRBV11-2; no firm D call. Germline values: CDR1 SGHAT, CDR2 FQNNGV. Trimming left V 3 bases short and J 1 base short, with 9 bases between. The CDR3 loop spans 14 amino acids. The CDR3 reads CASSLGRSNTEAFF. The DNA for the CDR3 is TGTGCCAGCAGCTTGGGCCGGTCGAACACTGAAGCTTTCTTT.

This clone was detected a few times. This sequence joins TRBV7-2 and TRBJ2-1; a weak D match, TRBD2 (6 bases). Germline CDR1 and CDR2: SGHTA and FQGNSA. V lost 0 bases and J lost 4, with 10 bases in between. This CDR3 spans 15 amino acids. The CDR3 DNA reads as TGTGCCAGCAGCTTAGCGGGACTTAATTACAATGAGCAGTTCTTC. The encoded protein is CASSLAGLNYNEQFF.

This clone was counted between two and nine times. V usage is TRBV5-6 and J usage is TRBJ2-7; 8 bases are shared with TRBD1. Germline V gives CDR1 SGHDT, CDR2 YYEEEE. The CDR3 sequence is 14 residues long. Unmatched junction bases numbered 2, after V lost 0 bases and J lost 3 bases. CDR3 loop: CASSLEQGVYEQYF. The CDR3 region has the DNA TGTGCCAGCAGCTTGGAACAGGGGGTCTACGAGCAGTACTTC.

V gene TRBV5-4 combines with J gene TRBJ2-3; 13 nucleotides agree with TRBD2. The CDR3 covers 15 residues. After removal of 3 bases from V and 5 bases from J, the junction contained 3 bases not matched to a gene. Germline V gene data show CDR1 as SGHNT and CDR2 as YYREEE (reference sequence). CDR3 nucleotide sequence: TGTGCCAGCAGCTCCCGACTAGCGGGAGGAGATACGCAGTATTTT. Its protein product is CASSSRLAGGDTQYF. Full variable domain (missing parts from reference TRBV5-4 and TRBJ2-3): ETGVTQSPTHLIKTRGQQVTLRCSSQSGHNTVSWYQQALGQGPQFIFQYYREEENGRGNFPPRFSGLQFPNYSSELNVNALELDDSALYLCASSSRLAGGDTQYFGPGTRLTVL.

This clone was seen only a few times. At the DNA level, this CDR3 is encoded by other sequences in the same sample as well. The V and J genes are TRBV7-9 and TRBJ1-3; a possible D gene is TRBD1 (5 bases). The V end was cut by 1 base, the J end by 0 bases, with 10 bases between. The CDR3 totals 16 residues. The germline CDR1 and CDR2 sequences are SEHNR and FQNEAQ (reference sequence). CDR3 loop: CASSLGGRSSGNTIYF. The CDR3 DNA sequence: TGTGCCAGCAGCTTAGGGGGACGTAGCTCTGGAAACACCATATATTTT.

Regarding this clone: Other DNA sequences of this sample code for an identical CDR3. CDR3 bases: TGTGCCAGCAGCTTAGCCAGAACATCCTACGAGCAGTACTTC. Protein product: CASSLARTSYEQYF. This chain connects TRBV7-2 to TRBJ2-7; D gene ambiguous. Deletions cut 0 bases from V and 1 base from J, with 7 bases between. The CDR3 contains 14 residues. CDR1 SGHTA and CDR2 FQGNSA come from the germline V gene.

The chain has TRBV11-1 and TRBJ2-1; perhaps TRBD1 as D (5 bases). V lost 3 bases and J 9 bases, leaving 12 bases between the germline ends. Looked up from germline, CDR1 is SGHAT and CDR2 is FQDESV (reference sequence). This CDR3 spans 13 amino acids. CDR3 residues: CASSFDQRGEQFF. Written as DNA, the CDR3 is TGTGCCAGCAGCTTCGATCAAAGGGGTGAGCAGTTCTTC.

This clone was found a few times. The chain couples TRBV6-6 to TRBJ1-1; 9 bases align to TRBD1. The CDR3 length is 11 residues. Trimming cost V 11 bases and J 5 bases; bases outside gene matches: 3. CDR1 is MNHNY, CDR2 SVGAGI, per germline (reference sequence). The CDR3 DNA reads TGTGCCGGGGGGACAGGGACTGAAGCTTTCTTT. Protein product: CAGGTGTEAFF.

The genes are TRBV5-6 and TRBJ1-2; tentatively, D is TRBD1 (5 bases). V lost 1 base, J lost 5 bases, and 12 bases lay in between. The CDR3 covers 14 residues. The germline V gene has CDR1 SGHDT and CDR2 YYEEEE. The CDR3 region is CASSLFLGAYGYTF. CDR3 nucleotides: TGTGCCAGCAGCTTGTTTTTAGGGGCATATGGCTACACCTTC.

This chain connects TRBV23-1 to TRBJ1-2; the match to TRBD1 covers 7 bases. TRBV23-1 is known as an ORF, though its function is uncertain. Trimming removed 0 bases from V and 4 bases from J; junction bases left unmatched: 23. This CDR3 is built from 21 residues. DNA for the CDR3: TGCGCCAGCAGTCAATCGAGGACACAACTAAAGGACAGGACCATGTCCTATGGCTACACCTTC. Amino acids: CASSQSRTQLKDRTMSYGYTF.

V gene TRBV9 combines with J gene TRBJ2-3; D unclear. With 3 bases removed from V and 1 base from J, the gap between germline ends came to 18 bases. CDR1 and CDR2 (germline): SGDLS, YYNGEE. The CDR3 is 17 residues long. The CDR3 here is CASSGNPYDGRTDTQYF. CDR3 sequence (DNA): TGTGCCAGCAGCGGGAACCCTTACGACGGACGCACAGATACGCAGTATTTT.